This passage covers 25 T cell receptor beta chains from one sample sequenced in a study of cytomegalovirus exposure and HLA in healthy donors. The primer mix had 60 Vbeta and 13 Jbeta primers. TCRdb's table, derived via immunoSEQ multiplex PCR, lists solely in-frame clones and lacks some. The sample lists 130,000 or so clones; around 74% were seen once. Sequenced input: PBMCs. These receptors were obtained from a young man in good health and CMV-seronegative.

V is TRBV30 and J is TRBJ1-5; 8 bases fit TRBD1. CDR3 length equals 14 residues. The V segment lost 3 bases and the J segment 7 bases; nucleotides outside the gene matches: 8. The germline V gene encodes CDR1 GTSNPN and CDR2 SVGIG (reference sequence). CDR3 sequence: CAWSHRTGGQPQHF. CDR3 nucleotides: TGTGCCTGGAGCCATAGAACAGGGGGACAGCCCCAGCATTTT. The entire variable domain, with the rest obtained from reference TRBV30 and TRBJ1-5, is as follows: SQTIHQWPATLVQPVGSPLSLECTVEGTSNPNLYWYRQAAGRGLQLLFYSVGIGQISSEVPQNLSASRPQDRQFILSSKKLLLSDSGFYLCAWSHRTGGQPQHFGDGTRLSIL.

The chain links TRBV7-2 to TRBJ1-2; D possibly corresponds to TRBD1 (5 bases). CDR1 and CDR2 from the germline V gene are SGHTA and FQGNSA. CDR3 size: 15 residues. The germline V and J ends were trimmed by 1 base and 5 bases, with 14 bases remaining between them. The CDR3 reads CASSLGDGAGYGYTF. CDR3 coding DNA: TGTGCCAGCAGCTTAGGGGACGGTGCGGGGTATGGCTACACCTTC.

V is TRBV19 and J is TRBJ2-1; 7 bases are a match to TRBD2. The CDR3 totals 15 residues. Germline V lookup: CDR1 LNHDA, CDR2 SQIVND (reference sequence). V lost 7 bases, J lost 7 bases, and 13 bases stayed unmatched. The CDR3 loop reads CASTVSGRLKNEQFF. The CDR3 DNA sequence: TGTGCCAGTACCGTTAGCGGGCGTTTAAAAAATGAGCAGTTCTTC.

V and J are TRBV28 and TRBJ2-1; the match to TRBD2 covers 7 bases. Germline-derived CDR1 and CDR2 are MDHEN and SYDVKM. The length of the CDR3 is 14 residues. The junction had 13 bases not matched to a gene; V was cut back by 10 bases and J by 7 bases. The CDR3 loop reads CATYRLERGNEQFF. The CDR3 DNA is TGTGCCACTTATCGCTTGGAGCGGGGAAATGAGCAGTTCTTC.

The sample holds many counts of this clone. The chain uses TRBV7-9 and TRBJ2-7, with D perhaps TRBD2 (6 bases). The V and J ends lost 5 bases and 4 bases respectively, with 15 bases between them. The CDR3 extends over 14 amino acids. Germline CDR1 and CDR2: SEHNR and FQNEAQ (reference sequence). The CDR3 DNA follows: TGTGCCAGCAGCCTGGGAGGTAGTTTTTACGAGCAGTACTTC. Residues: CASSLGGSFYEQYF.

The J gene is TRBJ2-7, the V gene TRBV18; 8 nucleotides match TRBD1. With 4 bases clipped from V and 5 bases from J, the junction kept 7 bases outside the gene matches. Looked up from germline, CDR1 is KGHSH and CDR2 is LQKENI. The CDR3 runs 14 residues. This chain's CDR3 is CASSLTTGDHEQYF. The CDR3 nucleotides are TGTGCCAGCTCACTCACGACAGGGGACCACGAGCAGTACTTC.

This clone has only a few counts. The chain has TRBV4-3 and TRBJ1-2; D is unresolved. This CDR3 has 14 amino acids. Germline V gives CDR1 LGHNA, CDR2 YSLEER. Trimming shortened V by 0 bases and J by 9 bases, and 14 bases separated the two germline ends. CDR3 in amino acids: CASSQDQVRRSYTF. The CDR3 DNA reads TGCGCCAGCAGCCAAGATCAGGTCAGACGAAGCTACACCTTC.

This clone was seen once. The rearrangement links TRBV28 to TRBJ2-7; a possible D gene is TRBD1 (6 bases). CDR3 length: 14 amino acids. The V end lost 3 bases, the J end lost 0 bases, and 9 bases lay between the germline ends. Germline CDR1 is MDHEN and CDR2 is SYDVKM. CDR3 loop: CASSFGQFSYEQYF. CDR3 in DNA: TGTGCCAGCAGTTTTGGACAGTTCTCCTACGAGCAGTACTTC.

The V and J genes are TRBV6-6 and TRBJ1-3, with 7 bases matching TRBD1. V lost 2 bases, J lost 8 bases, and 9 bases stayed unmatched. Germline CDR1 is MNHNY and CDR2 is SVGAGI (reference sequence). This CDR3 comprises 15 residues. The CDR3 region is CASSYPTGDWDTIYF. DNA of the CDR3: TGTGCCAGCAGTTACCCAACAGGGGATTGGGACACCATATATTTT.

The genes are TRBV5-1 and TRBJ1-5; TRBD1 aligns across 11 bases. The CDR3 is made up of 15 amino acids. Germline V gene data show CDR1 as SGHRS and CDR2 as YFSETQ. V gave up 4 bases and J gave up 6 bases; unmatched junction bases: 6. The DNA for the CDR3 is TGCGCCAGCAGCCCAGGACAGGGGGCCCTTCAGCCCCAGCATTTT. Protein: CASSPGQGALQPQHF.

The chain employs TRBV10-1 and TRBJ1-5; 9 bases agree with TRBD1. Germline values: CDR1 WNHNN, CDR2 SYGVQD (reference sequence). V lost 10 bases to trimming and J lost 4 bases; unmatched junction nucleotides: 8. CDR3 size: 14 residues. CDR3 region: CATTPGQGNQPQHF. CDR3 in DNA: TGCGCCACCACTCCTGGACAGGGGAATCAGCCCCAGCATTTT.

J is TRBJ2-2 and V is TRBV7-2; tentatively, D is TRBD1 (5 bases). This CDR3 has 14 amino acids. Germline CDR1 SGHTA, CDR2 FQGNSA. Trimming removed 3 bases at V and 4 bases at J, with 9 bases between. The CDR3 is CASSLDTITGELFF. The CDR3 nucleotides are TGTGCCAGCAGCTTGGACACGATCACCGGGGAGCTGTTTTTT.

CDR3 residues: CASAVEGTSGLYEQYF. As DNA, the CDR3 is TGTGCCAGCGCTGTGGAGGGGACTAGCGGGTTATACGAGCAGTACTTC. The rearrangement uses TRBV7-3 and TRBJ2-7, with 12 positions matching TRBD2. V shed 8 bases and J 4 bases; nucleotides not matched to a gene: 12. The CDR3 is 16 residues long. Germline V gene lookup returns CDR1 SGHTA and CDR2 FQGTGA. The full variable domain, rest sourced from reference TRBV7-3 and TRBJ2-7, is GAGVSQTPSNKVTEKGKYVELRCDPISGHTALYWYRQSLGQGPEFLIYFQGTGAADDSGLPNDRFFAVRPEGSVSTLKIQRTERGDSAVYLCASAVEGTSGLYEQYFGPGTRLTVT.

V gene TRBV10-3 combines with J gene TRBJ2-1, with 7 bases that match TRBD2. The germline CDR1 and CDR2 sequences are ENHRY and SYGVKD. CDR3 size: 15 residues. J was trimmed by 4 bases and V by 6 bases; bases with no gene match: 9. The CDR3 sequence is CAIRSGGAGYNEQFF. The CDR3 DNA reads as TGTGCCATCAGGTCGGGCGGAGCGGGATACAATGAGCAGTTCTTC.

This clone was detected a few times. V and J are TRBV5-1 and TRBJ1-2; 7 bases map to TRBD1. Germline CDR1 is SGHRS and CDR2 is YFSETQ. V shed 4 bases and J 6 bases; nucleotides not matched to a gene: 9. The CDR3 spans 14 residues. Here the CDR3 reads CASSPPQGPDGYTF. The CDR3 nucleotides read TGCGCCAGCAGCCCCCCACAGGGGCCGGATGGCTACACCTTC.

CDR3 sequence reads: CASSLGTGGRRVDKNIQYF. CDR3 coding DNA: TGTGCCAGCAGCTTAGGCACAGGGGGCCGAAGGGTTGACAAAAACATTCAGTACTTC. The chain couples TRBV7-3 to TRBJ2-4, with 9 bases matching TRBD1. The CDR3 totals 19 residues. CDR1 and CDR2 from the germline V gene are SGHTA and FQGTGA. The ends lost 2 bases at V and 3 bases at J; junction bases unmatched: 14.

The J gene is TRBJ1-1, the V gene TRBV7-2, with 7 nucleotides matching TRBD1. In germline, CDR1 is SGHTA, CDR2 FQGNSA. The V gene end was trimmed by 10 bases and the J gene end by 0 bases; junction bases not matched to a gene: 5. CDR3 length: 13 amino acids. The CDR3 bases are TGTGCCACCCAGGGACAGATGAACACTGAAGCTTTCTTT. Protein: CATQGQMNTEAFF.

This clone was picked up one time. V gene TRBV6-1 combines with J gene TRBJ1-5, with D unclear. V lost 7 bases and J 0 bases, leaving 13 bases between the germline ends. The CDR3 sequence is 15 residues long. The V gene's germline CDR1 is MNHNS and CDR2 SASEGT. CDR3 DNA: TGTGCCAGCACGACCGGACTGAATAGCAATCAGCCCCAGCATTTT. Its translation is CASTTGLNSNQPQHF.

This clone was seen more than once but under ten times. This CDR3 is CASSQDQRGGADTQYF. In DNA form, the CDR3 reads TGCGCCAGCAGCCAAGACCAGCGGGGTGGCGCAGATACGCAGTATTTT. This chain connects TRBV4-3 to TRBJ2-3, with 7 nucleotides matching TRBD2. This CDR3 spans 16 amino acids. V shed 0 bases, J shed 4 bases, and the junction held 7 bases outside the gene matches. Germline loops: CDR1 LGHNA, CDR2 YSLEER.

The chain carries TRBV30 and TRBJ1-5; no clear D gene. The CDR3 is 15 residues long. Per the germline V gene, CDR1 is GTSNPN and CDR2 is SVGIG (reference sequence). Trimming removed 0 bases at V and 0 bases at J, with 9 bases between. Here the CDR3 reads CAWSVGSNSNQPQHF. The CDR3 nucleotides read TGTGCCTGGAGTGTCGGGTCAAATAGCAATCAGCCCCAGCATTTT. Full variable domain (outside the CDR3, taken from reference TRBV30 and TRBJ1-5): SQTIHQWPATLVQPVGSPLSLECTVEGTSNPNLYWYRQAAGRGLQLLFYSVGIGQISSEVPQNLSASRPQDRQFILSSKKLLLSDSGFYLCAWSVGSNSNQPQHFGDGTRLSIL.

The J gene is TRBJ1-1, the V gene TRBV10-3, with TRBD1 matching over 8 bases. CDR3 length: 13 residues. Germline V gene sequence: CDR1 ENHRY, CDR2 SYGVKD. Trimming removed 10 bases from V and 1 base from J; junction bases left unmatched: 5. In DNA form, the CDR3 reads TGTGCCACACGGACAGGGCAGAACACTGAAGCTTTCTTT. Its translation is CATRTGQNTEAFF.

The count of this clone is one. The chain joins TRBV20-1 to TRBJ1-2, with TRBD1 identical over 8 bases. Germline V lookup: CDR1 DFQATT, CDR2 SNEGSKA (reference sequence). The ends lost 4 bases at V and 6 bases at J; junction bases unmatched: 1. This CDR3 has 11 amino acids. Here the CDR3 reads CSANRGDGYTF. CDR3 in DNA: TGCAGTGCTAACAGGGGGGATGGCTACACCTTC.

CDR3 in DNA: TGTGCCAGCAGTTTATCTAGGGGAACATTCCACGAGCAGTACTTC. As protein: CASSLSRGTFHEQYF. This rearrangement joins TRBV27 to TRBJ2-7, with D possibly being TRBD1 (5 bases). The CDR3 is made up of 15 amino acids. The germline V gene encodes CDR1 MNHEY and CDR2 SMNVEV (reference sequence). Trimming took 0 bases from V and 5 from J, leaving 14 bases between them.

The V and J genes are TRBV30 and TRBJ1-1; 8 bases align to TRBD1. The CDR3 runs to 13 residues. CDR1 GTSNPN and CDR2 SVGIG come from the germline V gene (reference sequence). The J segment lost 5 bases and the V segment lost 2 bases, leaving 4 bases of the junction unmatched. The CDR3 here is CAWSFQGATEAFF. CDR3 bases: TGTGCCTGGAGTTTTCAGGGGGCTACTGAAGCTTTCTTT.

The rearrangement joins TRBV7-8 to TRBJ2-7, with D possibly being TRBD1 (6 bases). Trimming cost V 7 bases and J 1 base, with 20 bases left between them. CDR1 and CDR2 (germline): SGHVS, FQNEAQ. This CDR3 region has 16 residues. The CDR3: CASTPWWGPSSYEQYF. CDR3 DNA: TGTGCCAGCACCCCCTGGTGGGGGCCATCATCCTACGAGCAGTACTTC.